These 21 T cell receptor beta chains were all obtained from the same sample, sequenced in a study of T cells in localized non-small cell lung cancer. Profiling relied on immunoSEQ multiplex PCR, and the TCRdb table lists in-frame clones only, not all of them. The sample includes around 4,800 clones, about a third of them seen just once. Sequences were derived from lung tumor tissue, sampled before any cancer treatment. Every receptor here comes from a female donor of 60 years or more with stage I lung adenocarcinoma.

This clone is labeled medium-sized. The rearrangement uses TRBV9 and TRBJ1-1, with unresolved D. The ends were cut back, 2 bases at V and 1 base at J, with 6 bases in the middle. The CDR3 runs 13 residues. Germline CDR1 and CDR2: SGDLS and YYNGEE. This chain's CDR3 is CASSVAANTEAFF. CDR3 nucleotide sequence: TGTGCCAGCAGCGTGGCCGCGAACACTGAAGCTTTCTTT.

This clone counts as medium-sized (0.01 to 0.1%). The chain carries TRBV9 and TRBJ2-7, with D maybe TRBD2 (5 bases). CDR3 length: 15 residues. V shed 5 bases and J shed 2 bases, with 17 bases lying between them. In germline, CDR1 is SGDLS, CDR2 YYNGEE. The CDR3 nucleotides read TGTGCCAGCAGTGAAGAGGGAACGGAAACCTACGAGCAGTACTTC. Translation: CASSEEGTETYEQYF.

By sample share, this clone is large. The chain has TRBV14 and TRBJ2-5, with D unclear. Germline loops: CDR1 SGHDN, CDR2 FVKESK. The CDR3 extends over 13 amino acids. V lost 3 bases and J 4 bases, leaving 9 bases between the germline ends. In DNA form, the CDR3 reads TGTGCCAGCAGCCAGAACCCAGGAGAGACCCAGTACTTC. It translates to CASSQNPGETQYF. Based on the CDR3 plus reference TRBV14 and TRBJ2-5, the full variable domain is EAGVTQFPSHSVIEKGQTVTLRCDPISGHDNLYWYRRVMGKEIKFLLHFVKESKQDESGMPNNRFLAERTGGTYSTLKVQPAELEDSGVYFCASSQNPGETQYFGPGTRLLVL.

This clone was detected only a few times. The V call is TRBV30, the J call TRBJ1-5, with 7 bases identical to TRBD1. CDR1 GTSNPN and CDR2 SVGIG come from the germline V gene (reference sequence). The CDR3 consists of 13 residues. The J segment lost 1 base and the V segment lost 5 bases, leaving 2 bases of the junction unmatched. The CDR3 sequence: CAWAGGSNQPQHF. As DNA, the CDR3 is TGTGCCTGGGCAGGGGGAAGCAATCAGCCCCAGCATTTT.

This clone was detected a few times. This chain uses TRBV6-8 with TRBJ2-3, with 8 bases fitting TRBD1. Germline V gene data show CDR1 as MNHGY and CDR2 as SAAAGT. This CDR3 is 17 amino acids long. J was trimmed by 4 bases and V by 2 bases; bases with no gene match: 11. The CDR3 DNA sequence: TGTGCCAGCAGTTACCGGACAGGGAGGAGGTTCTCAGATACGCAGTATTTT. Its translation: CASSYRTGRRFSDTQYF.

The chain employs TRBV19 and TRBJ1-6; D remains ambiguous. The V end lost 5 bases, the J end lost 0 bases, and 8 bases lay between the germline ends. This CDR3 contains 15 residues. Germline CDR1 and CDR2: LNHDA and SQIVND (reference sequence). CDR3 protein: CASSGQSSYNSPLHF. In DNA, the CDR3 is TGTGCCAGTAGTGGTCAGAGCTCCTATAATTCACCCCTCCACTTT.

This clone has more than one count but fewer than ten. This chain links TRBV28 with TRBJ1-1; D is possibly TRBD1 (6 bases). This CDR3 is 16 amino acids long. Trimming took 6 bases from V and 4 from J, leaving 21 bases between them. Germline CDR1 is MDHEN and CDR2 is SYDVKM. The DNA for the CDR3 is TGTGCCAGCAGGGCAAATACAGGGAAGGGGAGCACTGAAGCTTTCTTT. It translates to CASRANTGKGSTEAFF.

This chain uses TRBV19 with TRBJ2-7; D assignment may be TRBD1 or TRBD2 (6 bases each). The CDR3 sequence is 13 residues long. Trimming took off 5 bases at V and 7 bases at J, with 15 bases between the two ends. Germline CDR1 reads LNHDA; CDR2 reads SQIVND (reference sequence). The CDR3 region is CASSQGGSREQYF. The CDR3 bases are TGTGCCAGTAGTCAAGGGGGGTCAAGAGAGCAGTACTTC.

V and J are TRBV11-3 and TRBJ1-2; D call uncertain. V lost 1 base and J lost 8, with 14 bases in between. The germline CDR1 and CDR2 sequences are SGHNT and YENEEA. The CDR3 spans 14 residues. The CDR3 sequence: CASSLGQQHGGYTF. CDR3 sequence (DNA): TGTGCCAGCAGCTTAGGGCAGCAGCATGGGGGCTACACCTTC. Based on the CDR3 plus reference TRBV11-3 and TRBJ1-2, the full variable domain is EAGVVQSPRYKIIEKKQPVAFWCNPISGHNTLYWYLQNLGQGPELLIRYENEEAVDDSQLPKDRFSAERLKGVDSTLKIQPAELGDSAVYLCASSLGQQHGGYTFGSGTRLTVV.

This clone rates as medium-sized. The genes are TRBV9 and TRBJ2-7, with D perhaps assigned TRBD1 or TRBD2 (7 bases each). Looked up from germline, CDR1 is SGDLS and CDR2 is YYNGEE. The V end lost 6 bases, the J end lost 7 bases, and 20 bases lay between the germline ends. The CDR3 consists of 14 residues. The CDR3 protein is CASTRDSGMSEQYF. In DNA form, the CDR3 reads TGTGCCAGCACCCGGGACAGCGGGATGAGTGAGCAGTACTTC.

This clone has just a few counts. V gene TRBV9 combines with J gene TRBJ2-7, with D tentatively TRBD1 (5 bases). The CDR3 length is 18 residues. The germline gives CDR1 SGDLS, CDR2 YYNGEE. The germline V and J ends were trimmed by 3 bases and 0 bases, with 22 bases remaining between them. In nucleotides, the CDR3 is TGTGCCAGCAGCGCCGAACCCGTCGCAGGGTCGAGCTCCTACGAGCAGTACTTC. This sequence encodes CASSAEPVAGSSSYEQYF.

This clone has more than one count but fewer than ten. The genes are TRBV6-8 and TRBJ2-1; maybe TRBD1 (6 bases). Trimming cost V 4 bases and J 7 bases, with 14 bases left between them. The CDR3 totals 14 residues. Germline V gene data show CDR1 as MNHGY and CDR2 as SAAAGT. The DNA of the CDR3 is TGTGCCAGCAGTTCGCTAAACAGGGAAAATGAGCAGTTCTTC. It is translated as CASSSLNRENEQFF.

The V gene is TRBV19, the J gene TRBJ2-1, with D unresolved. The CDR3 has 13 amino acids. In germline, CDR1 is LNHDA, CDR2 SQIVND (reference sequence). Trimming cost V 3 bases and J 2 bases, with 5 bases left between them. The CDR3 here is CASSIRTYNEQFF. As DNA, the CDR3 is TGTGCCAGTAGTATCCGGACCTACAATGAGCAGTTCTTC.

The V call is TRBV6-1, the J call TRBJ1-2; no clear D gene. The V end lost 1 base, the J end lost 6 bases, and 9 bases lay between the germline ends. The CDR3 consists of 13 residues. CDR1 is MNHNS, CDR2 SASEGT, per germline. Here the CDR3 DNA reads TGTGCCAGCAGTGAAGGACCGAGGGATGGCTACACCTTC. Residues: CASSEGPRDGYTF.

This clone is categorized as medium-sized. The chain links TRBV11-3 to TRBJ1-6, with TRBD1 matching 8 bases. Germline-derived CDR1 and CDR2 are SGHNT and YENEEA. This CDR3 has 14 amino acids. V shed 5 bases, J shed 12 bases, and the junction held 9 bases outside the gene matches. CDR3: CASSVAGQDLPLHF. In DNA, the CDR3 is TGTGCCAGCAGCGTGGCGGGACAGGACTTACCCCTCCACTTT.

The CDR3 is CAWSAAGQGSEAFF. CDR3 nucleotides: TGTGCCTGGAGTGCGGCCGGACAGGGATCTGAAGCTTTCTTT. This chain uses TRBV30 with TRBJ1-1; TRBD1 aligns across 8 bases. The CDR3 has 14 residues. With 1 base clipped from V and 6 bases from J, the junction kept 7 bases outside the gene matches. Germline CDR1 is GTSNPN and CDR2 is SVGIG (reference sequence).

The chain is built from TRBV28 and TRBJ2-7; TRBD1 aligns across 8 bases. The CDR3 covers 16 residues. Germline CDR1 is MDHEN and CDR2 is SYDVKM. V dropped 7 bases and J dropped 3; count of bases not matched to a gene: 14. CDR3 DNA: TGTGCCAGCAAAGTTATAGGGACAGGAGGGTACTACGAGCAGTACTTC. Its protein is CASKVIGTGGYYEQYF.

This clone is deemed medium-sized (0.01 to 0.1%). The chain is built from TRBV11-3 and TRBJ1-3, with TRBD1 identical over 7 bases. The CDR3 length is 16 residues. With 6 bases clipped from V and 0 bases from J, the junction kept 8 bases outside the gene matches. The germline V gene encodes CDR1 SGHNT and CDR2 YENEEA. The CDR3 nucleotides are TGTGCCAGCAGACGTACAGGGGCACTCTCTGGAAACACCATATATTTT. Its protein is CASRRTGALSGNTIYF.

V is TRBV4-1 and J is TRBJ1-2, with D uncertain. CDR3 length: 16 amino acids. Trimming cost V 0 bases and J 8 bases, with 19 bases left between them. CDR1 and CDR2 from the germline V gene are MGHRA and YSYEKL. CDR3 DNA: TGCGCCAGCAGCCAAGATCCCGGCAGGTCCCCGTTAGGCTACACCTTC. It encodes CASSQDPGRSPLGYTF.

The CDR3 is CASRTGQGSYEQYF. DNA of the CDR3: TGTGCCAGCAGAACGGGACAGGGGTCCTACGAGCAGTACTTC. The gene calls are TRBV7-5 and TRBJ2-7; TRBD1 is the table's D call, not checked against the DNA. TRBV7-5 is designated a pseudogene. The CDR3 runs to 14 residues.

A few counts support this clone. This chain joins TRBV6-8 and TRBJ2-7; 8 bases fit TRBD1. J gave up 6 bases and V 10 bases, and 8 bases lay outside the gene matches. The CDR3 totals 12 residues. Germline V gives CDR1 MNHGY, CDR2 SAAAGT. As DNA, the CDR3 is TGTGCCATCAGCGTGGACAGGGCCGAGCAGTACTTC. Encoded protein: CAISVDRAEQYF.